The 24 T cell receptor beta chains below were found in one sample sequenced in a study of cytomegalovirus exposure and HLA in healthy donors. Use of 60 Vbeta and 13 Jbeta primers characterized the PCR. Clones were sequenced by immunoSEQ multiplex PCR, and TCRdb holds only the in-frame ones, with some missing. The sample records about 160,000 clones, roughly 82% being singletons. Sequencing was carried out using PBMCs. Source of these receptors: a girl aged 10-17 years in good health and CMV-seropositive.

This clone was seen just once. V gene TRBV28 combines with J gene TRBJ2-1; D might be TRBD1 (6 bases). Germline CDR1 reads MDHEN; CDR2 reads SYDVKM. The CDR3 length is 15 residues. Trimming left V 5 bases short and J 4 bases short, with 15 bases between. The CDR3 DNA follows: TGTGCCAGCAGTATAGGACTCCAGGGGTACAATGAGCAGTTCTTC. It codes for CASSIGLQGYNEQFF. The full variable domain, in which reference TRBV28 and TRBJ2-1 provide the parts outside the CDR3, is DVKVTQSSRYLVKRTGEKVFLECVQDMDHENMFWYRQDPGLGLRLIYFSYDVKMKEKGDIPEGYSVSREKKERFSLILESASTNQTSMYLCASSIGLQGYNEQFFGPGTRLTVL.

The rearrangement joins TRBV9 to TRBJ2-5; 10 bases map to TRBD1. Germline CDR1 reads SGDLS; CDR2 reads YYNGEE. V lost 4 bases and J lost 5; bases outside the gene matches: 8. The CDR3 runs 15 residues. The CDR3 DNA sequence: TGTGCCAGCAGCCAGGACAGGGGGAGTGGGGAGACCCAGTACTTC. Protein: CASSQDRGSGETQYF.

This chain connects TRBV29-1 to TRBJ2-2, with D maybe TRBD2 (5 bases). V was pared by 2 bases and J by 5 bases, with 9 bases between. The CDR3 has 13 residues. Germline loops: CDR1 SQVTM, CDR2 ANQGSEA. CDR3 coding DNA: TGCAGCGTTGAACGGGATGTGACCGGGGAGCTGTTTTTT. Protein sequence: CSVERDVTGELFF.

The J gene is TRBJ2-5, the V gene TRBV4-2; TRBD2 matches at 8 bases. The CDR3 runs 15 residues. CDR1 is LGHNA, CDR2 YNFKEQ, per germline. Trimming removed 1 base from V and 5 bases from J; junction bases left unmatched: 6. The chain's CDR3 is CASSQAGTRSETQYF. For the CDR3, the DNA is TGTGCCAGCAGCCAAGCCGGGACTAGAAGTGAGACCCAGTACTTC.

The chain combines TRBV19 with TRBJ1-1, with D possibly matching TRBD1 (6 bases). The CDR3 covers 15 residues. V lost 7 bases and J 1 base, leaving 16 bases between the germline ends. Per germline, CDR1 LNHDA and CDR2 SQIVND (reference sequence). The CDR3 protein is CASTLGQLANTEAFF. The DNA for the CDR3 is TGTGCCAGTACCCTCGGACAGTTGGCGAACACTGAAGCTTTCTTT. Supplemented by reference TRBV19 and TRBJ1-1, the full variable domain reads DGGITQSPKYLFRKEGQNVTLSCEQNLNHDAMYWYRQDPGQGLRLIYYSQIVNDFQKGDIAEGYSVSREKKESFPLTVTSAQKNPTAFYLCASTLGQLANTEAFFGQGTRLTVV.

CDR3 sequence: CASSPLTDEQFF. The CDR3 DNA sequence: TGTGCCAGCAGCCCCTTGACAGACGAGCAGTTCTTC. This chain links TRBV7-8 with TRBJ2-1; D may be TRBD1 (5 bases). Trimming left V 5 bases short and J 10 bases short, with 12 bases between. This CDR3 has 12 amino acids. Looked up from germline, CDR1 is SGHVS and CDR2 is FQNEAQ.

This clone was detected once. The gene calls are TRBV30 and TRBJ2-7, with 7 bases aligning to TRBD1. Germline V lookup: CDR1 GTSNPN, CDR2 SVGIG (reference sequence). V lost 2 bases to trimming and J lost 7 bases; unmatched junction nucleotides: 8. The CDR3 totals 13 residues. CDR3 loop: CAWSQTGPGEQYF. CDR3 nucleotides: TGTGCCTGGAGTCAGACAGGGCCGGGAGAGCAGTACTTC.

The sample holds one count of this clone. The chain links TRBV5-1 to TRBJ2-3, with TRBD1 matching 12 bases. Germline CDR1 and CDR2: SGHRS and YFSETQ. The trim removed 4 bases at V and 4 bases at J, leaving 13 bases unmatched. The CDR3 sequence is 18 residues long. The CDR3 loop is CASSQSVLGQGAADTQYF. CDR3 DNA: TGCGCCAGCAGCCAATCTGTCTTGGGACAGGGGGCGGCAGATACGCAGTATTTT.

The chain employs TRBV5-6 and TRBJ1-5; D is undetermined. Trimming stripped 2 bases from V and 3 bases from J, with 9 bases between. CDR3 length equals 14 residues. Per the germline V gene, CDR1 is SGHDT and CDR2 is YYEEEE. The CDR3 spells CASSFGQLNQPQHF. The DNA of the CDR3 is TGTGCCAGCAGCTTTGGGCAGCTCAATCAGCCCCAGCATTTT.

The chain combines TRBV10-2 with TRBJ2-5; 9 bases are shared with TRBD2. Trimming at V came to 6 bases and at J to 3 bases, leaving 11 bases not matched to a gene. The germline V gene encodes CDR1 WSHSY and CDR2 SAAADI. This CDR3 is built from 16 residues. The CDR3 DNA reads TGCGCCAGCAGCACCCCCGGAGCTAGCGGGGAAGAGACCCAGTACTTC. Its protein is CASSTPGASGEETQYF.

The V call is TRBV5-1, the J call TRBJ2-1; a possible D gene is TRBD2 (7 bases). Germline V gives CDR1 SGHRS, CDR2 YFSETQ. Trimming pared 3 bases from V and 7 bases from J, leaving 29 bases between. This CDR3 is 19 amino acids long. The CDR3 coding sequence is TGCGCCAGCAGCTATAGAGGTGGGGGGGCGAGCGGGATTCGAAATGAGCAGTTCTTC. Protein sequence: CASSYRGGGASGIRNEQFF.

This clone was detected once. This chain links TRBV7-9 with TRBJ2-2; TRBD1 aligns across 10 bases. From germline, CDR1 is SEHNR and CDR2 FQNEAQ (reference sequence). The CDR3 contains 17 residues. Unmatched junction bases numbered 7, after V lost 1 base and J lost 5 bases. CDR3 nucleotide sequence: TGTGCCAGCAGCTTAGTAGGGACAGGGGAAGGGACCGGGGAGCTGTTTTTT. It encodes CASSLVGTGEGTGELFF. Full variable domain (outside the CDR3, taken from reference TRBV7-9 and TRBJ2-2): DTGVSQNPRHKITKRGQNVTFRCDPISEHNRLYWYRQTLGQGPEFLTYFQNEAQLEKSRLLSDRFSAERPKGSFSTLEIQRTEQGDSAMYLCASSLVGTGEGTGELFFGEGSRLTVL.

This sequence joins TRBV7-9 and TRBJ1-5; tentative D call: TRBD1 (6 bases). Germline V gene data show CDR1 as SEHNR and CDR2 as FQNEAQ (reference sequence). Trimming left V 3 bases short and J 7 bases short, with 13 bases between. The CDR3 is 14 amino acids. CDR3 sequence (DNA): TGTGCCAGCAGCTTCGGCGCAGGGGAGCAGCCCCAGCATTTT. Translation gives CASSFGAGEQPQHF.

The J gene is TRBJ1-1, the V gene TRBV7-3; 9 positions agree with TRBD1. CDR3 size: 17 residues. The germline CDR1 and CDR2 sequences are SGHTA and FQGTGA. With 2 bases clipped from V and 4 bases from J, the junction kept 11 bases outside the gene matches. The CDR3 loop is CASSLERPGQGSTEAFF. The CDR3 nucleotides are TGTGCCAGCAGCTTAGAGCGTCCGGGACAGGGCTCCACTGAAGCTTTCTTT. Filled out from reference TRBV7-3 and TRBJ1-1, the complete variable domain reads GAGVSQTPSNKVTEKGKYVELRCDPISGHTALYWYRQSLGQGPEFLIYFQGTGAADDSGLPNDRFFAVRPEGSVSTLKIQRTERGDSAVYLCASSLERPGQGSTEAFFGQGTRLTVV.

The chain is built from TRBV19 and TRBJ1-2; weak D call: TRBD1 (5 bases). Trimming cost V 5 bases and J 6 bases, with 10 bases left between them. Germline CDR1 and CDR2: LNHDA and SQIVND (reference sequence). The CDR3 length is 12 residues. The CDR3 region is CASSHPTDGYTF. The CDR3 nucleotides are TGTGCCAGTAGTCACCCGACAGATGGCTACACCTTC.

This sequence joins TRBV29-1 and TRBJ2-4, with TRBD2 as a possible D gene (5 bases). Trimming left V 6 bases short and J 0 bases short, with 15 bases between. Germline values: CDR1 SQVTM, CDR2 ANQGSEA. This CDR3 region has 15 residues. The CDR3 spells CSVRVGSSAKNIQYF. In DNA form, the CDR3 reads TGCAGCGTGAGGGTAGGCAGCTCAGCCAAAAACATTCAGTACTTC.

The rearrangement joins TRBV7-2 to TRBJ1-2; the D is unclear. Looked up from germline, CDR1 is SGHTA and CDR2 is FQGNSA. V shed 3 bases and J shed 4 bases, with 9 bases lying between them. The CDR3 extends over 13 amino acids. Here the CDR3 reads CASSLERSYGYTF. CDR3 coding DNA: TGTGCCAGCAGCTTGGAACGGAGCTATGGCTACACCTTC.

The CDR3 nucleotides are TGTGCCAGCAGCTACAGACAAGACAGACAAGAGACCCAGTACTTC. Translating gives CASSYRQDRQETQYF. The chain couples TRBV4-2 to TRBJ2-5, with a weak D call TRBD1 (5 bases). There are 15 residues in the CDR3. CDR1 is LGHNA and CDR2 is YNFKEQ in the germline V gene. V lost 5 bases to trimming and J lost 2 bases, with 15 bases between them.

The gene calls are TRBV7-8 and TRBJ2-3; D is unclear. Trimming shortened V by 1 base and J by 2 bases, and 13 bases separated the two germline ends. Germline V lookup: CDR1 SGHVS, CDR2 FQNEAQ. There are 16 residues in the CDR3. The CDR3 DNA is TGTGCCAGCAGCTTAGGTCAGGCATTATTCACAGATACGCAGTATTTT. Translated, it gives CASSLGQALFTDTQYF.

In nucleotides, the CDR3 is TGTGCCAGCAGTCCCGACATCGGACAGGGGCACACTGAAGCTTTCTTT. It is translated as CASSPDIGQGHTEAFF. This sequence joins TRBV28 and TRBJ1-1; TRBD1 matches 9 bases. CDR1 MDHEN and CDR2 SYDVKM come from the germline V gene. V shed 5 bases and J 3 bases; nucleotides not matched to a gene: 10. The CDR3 contains 16 residues.

The chain links TRBV28 to TRBJ1-1, with 7 nucleotides matching TRBD1. Germline V lookup: CDR1 MDHEN, CDR2 SYDVKM. This CDR3 is 15 amino acids long. J lost 3 bases, V lost 5 bases, and 9 bases had no gene match. CDR3 sequence (DNA): TGTGCCAGCAGTACGAAGCGAAGGGGGCACACTGAAGCTTTCTTT. Its translation is CASSTKRRGHTEAFF.

CDR3 DNA: TGCAGCGTGCGGCCCGGGACAAGTTCCTACGAGCAGTACTTC. Protein product: CSVRPGTSSYEQYF. The chain carries TRBV29-1 and TRBJ2-7; tentatively, D is TRBD1 (6 bases). The germline V and J ends were trimmed by 6 bases and 1 base, with 16 bases remaining between them. There are 14 residues in the CDR3. CDR1 and CDR2 (germline): SQVTM, ANQGSEA.

The rearrangement links TRBV5-1 to TRBJ1-1, with D perhaps matching TRBD1 (6 bases). The CDR3 runs to 15 residues. CDR1 is SGHRS, CDR2 YFSETQ, per germline. V shed 0 bases and J shed 1 base, with 10 bases lying between them. For the CDR3, the DNA is TGCGCCAGCAGCTTGGTCGGCAGGGGGAACACTGAAGCTTTCTTT. This codes for CASSLVGRGNTEAFF.

The chain is built from TRBV5-6 and TRBJ1-3, with 8 bases lining up with TRBD1. Germline values: CDR1 SGHDT, CDR2 YYEEEE. With V trimmed by 1 base and J by 1 base, 4 bases remained unmatched. This CDR3 region has 16 residues. The CDR3 is CASSLWRQGSGNTIYF. The CDR3 bases are TGTGCCAGCAGCTTGTGGCGACAGGGGTCTGGAAACACCATATATTTT.